This section outlines one TCR beta chain sequence together with its context. Its antigen remains undetermined. Base qualities are not recorded, but no much larger clone differs from it by a single base. This entry is derived from a study of blood T cell repertoires in COVID-19 (TCRdb year 2020). Some background on the complete study: Samples covering the acute and convalescent phases of COVID-19 were provided by collaborators in the United States, Italy and Spain. The prospective study material was composed of cDNA or gDNA derived from T cells, B-cell-depleted T cells, or PBMCs. Subjects who had been exposed to COVID-19, were actively infected with it, or had recovered from it provided the deeply sampled blood TCRbeta repertoires that made up the dataset. The repertoires were released in a freely available public database meant as a resource for research on the immune response to SARS-CoV-2. The samples were drawn from the first 160 participants of the ongoing ImmuneRACE study and from roughly 1,300 subjects provided by 6 global collaborators. Sample metadata almost always included a de-identified subject ID, COVID-19 status, age in years and sex. HLA class I and class II types, where available, came from metadata supplied by the sample provider rather than from assay-based typing. Study-level results and caveats: Clinical and demographic metadata were provided uncurated, with the amount varying by source and participant.

Reading from cysteine to phenylalanine, the CDR3 counts 15 amino acids. Of the read, only the CDR3 DNA is kept; its 45 bases are in frame from base 1. The germline V gene encodes CDR1 SGDLS and CDR2 YYNGEE. For this chain, trimming is 0 bases at the V end and 5 bases at the J end, and the number of junction bases without a gene match is 4. Another Seattle source contributed samples from volunteer blood donors who had recovered from COVID-19. The collaborating institutions used their own protocols to collect whole blood in K2EDTA tubes. For TCRbeta analysis, collaborator samples were shipped as frozen whole blood, as isolated PBMCs, or as DNA extracted from either sample type. TCRbeta CDR3 regions were amplified from genomic DNA by means of the immunoSEQ Assay, a bias-controlled multiplex PCR. The source study handled its data this way. Nucleated cell counts per sample were estimated from amplification of reference gene primers within the assay. To quantify the absolute abundance of each unique TCRbeta CDR3 rearrangement, sequence reads were collapsed and filtered. For each sample, productive Simpson clonality was calculated as the square root of Simpson's diversity index across productive rearrangements. TCRdb stores this immuneACCESS table with in-frame sequences only. Part of the clones is absent; in the studies checked, under half of the shortfall reflects unresolved V genes, and no reason is known for the rest. D and trimming come from the DNA, and the V and J calls and clone size come from that table. The sample includes under 75,000 clones, with 80% observed a single time. The leading ten clones occupy around a sixth of the sample.

The sample taken for sequencing was peripheral blood. The TCR originated in a man aged 65-85 years who had recovered from COVID-19. The V and J segments used are TRBV9 and TRBJ1-5; the junction holds 8 bases that match TRBD1. The CDR3 protein: CASSVGGQGDQPQHF. The nucleotides read TGTGCCAGCAGCGTAGGAGGACAGGGAGATCAGCCCCAGCATTTT.